This T cell receptor beta chain was captured by sequencing in a study of shared clonotypes between healthy human individuals. Overall study: Those who served as donors were a couple of women and a few men between the ages of 18 and 49. There were three CD4 naive, three CD4 memory, two CD8 naive and one CD8 memory plates per donor.

Method: immunoSEQ multiplex PCR; TCRdb's copy keeps in-frame clones and lacks some. The sample lists about 1.5 million clones, roughly 96% occurring once. The CDR3 totals 13 residues. Between the trimmed V and J ends, which lost 2 bases and 11 bases, there was a span of 14 bases. Germline V CDR1 and CDR2: SGHTS, YDEGEE. This sequence originates from a young man in good health. V usage is TRBV5-8 and J usage is TRBJ2-1, with D tentatively TRBD1 (5 bases). The sequenced sample consisted of naive CD4+ T cells sorted from blood. Subset of the sample: CD45RA+ positively selected. The CDR3 DNA is TGTGCCAGCAGCTTATCGTCAGGGTTTAAGCAGTTCTTC. Amino acid sequence: CASSLSSGFKQFF.